Each of the 25 T cell receptor beta chains below was sequenced from the same sample in a study of T cell repertoires in cytomegalovirus infection. Their target antigens are unknown. Each CDR3 protein is one row after TCRdb ran MiXCR on the reads. Of over 250,000 distinct CDR3 sequences listed, 22% were seen once; the top ten hold roughly a fifth. The sample in question was cultured PBMCs, obtained from culture after CMV antigen stimulation. All receptors derive from a human donor in good health (CMV status not recorded). Some clones in this sample may be carry-over from other donors' samples.

This clonotype was seen a handful of times. The chain recombines TRBV4-1 with TRBJ1-1; TRBD1 is a possible D gene (6 bases). The germline gives CDR1 MGHRA, CDR2 YSYEKL. V was pared by 4 bases and J by 1 base, with 19 bases between. CDR3 length: 17 residues. The CDR3 sequence: CASSPLGGPTTNTEAFF. DNA of the CDR3: TGCGCCAGCAGCCCTCTGGGGGGCCCGACAACGAACACTGAAGCTTTCTTT.

The chain combines TRBV10-3 with TRBJ1-5, with 7 bases lining up with TRBD1. Germline V gene sequence: CDR1 ENHRY, CDR2 SYGVKD. V lost 6 bases and J lost 3; bases outside the gene matches: 5. The CDR3 has 14 amino acids. CDR3 sequence: CAISADRDNQPQHF. DNA for the CDR3: TGTGCCATCAGCGCCGACAGGGACAATCAGCCCCAGCATTTT.

This clonotype was recorded many times. The chain couples TRBV7-2 to TRBJ2-1; 11 bases match TRBD2. V was clipped by 3 bases and J by 7 bases; unmatched bases: 5. This CDR3 spans 15 amino acids. The germline V gene has CDR1 SGHTA and CDR2 FQGNSA. CDR3 coding DNA: TGTGCCAGCAGCTTGGTACTAGCGGGAGATAATGAGCAGTTCTTC. Amino acid sequence: CASSLVLAGDNEQFF.

This clonotype has a handful of counts. This CDR3 reads CSASRVNTGELFF. DNA of the CDR3: TGCAGTGCTAGCCGAGTAAACACCGGGGAGCTGTTTTTT. The chain links TRBV20-1 to TRBJ2-2; D call uncertain. The V gene lost 3 bases and the J gene lost 2 bases, with 7 bases spanning the gap. This CDR3 has 13 amino acids. Germline values: CDR1 DFQATT, CDR2 SNEGSKA (reference sequence).

There are a few counts of this clonotype. This chain's CDR3 is CASSQVQGGGTEAFF. For the CDR3, the DNA is TGCGCCAGCAGCCAAGTACAGGGTGGGGGCACTGAAGCTTTCTTT. The chain employs TRBV4-1 and TRBJ1-1; D might be TRBD1 (6 bases). Trimming removed 1 base from V and 4 bases from J, with 13 bases in between. Germline CDR1 MGHRA, CDR2 YSYEKL. The CDR3 is 15 residues long.

This clonotype was recorded many times. V gene TRBV5-4 combines with J gene TRBJ2-1; D is possibly TRBD1 or TRBD2 (6 bases each). From germline, CDR1 is SGHNT and CDR2 YYREEE (reference sequence). The CDR3 contains 15 residues. Trimming removed 4 bases at V and 4 bases at J, with 15 bases between. The DNA for the CDR3 is TGTGCCAGCAGCGGGGGGCAGCGGACGTACAATGAGCAGTTCTTC. It translates to CASSGGQRTYNEQFF. Looking up the rest from reference TRBV5-4 and TRBJ2-1 gives the full variable domain: ETGVTQSPTHLIKTRGQQVTLRCSSQSGHNTVSWYQQALGQGPQFIFQYYREEENGRGNFPPRFSGLQFPNYSSELNVNALELDDSALYLCASSGGQRTYNEQFFGPGTRLTVL.

The chain combines TRBV2 with TRBJ2-1; D may be TRBD1 (6 bases). V lost 4 bases, J lost 6 bases, and 10 bases lay in between. The CDR3 is 13 amino acids. CDR1 and CDR2 (germline): SNHLY, FYNNEI. CDR3 amino acids: CASSVSGANEQFF. The CDR3 DNA is TGTGCCAGCAGTGTTTCAGGGGCCAATGAGCAGTTCTTC.

This clonotype occurred many times. V usage is TRBV6-2 or TRBV6-3 and J usage is TRBJ1-5, with D perhaps TRBD1 (5 bases). Per germline, CDR1 MNHEY and CDR2 SVGEGT. The CDR3 has 14 residues. The V end lost 6 bases, the J end lost 1 base, and 10 bases lay between the germline ends. CDR3 protein: CASRTTGSNQPQHF. The CDR3, as DNA: TGTGCCAGCAGGACCACAGGAAGCAATCAGCCCCAGCATTTT.

This clonotype was counted ten times or more. The chain combines TRBV7-2 with TRBJ2-5, with 7 nucleotides matching TRBD1. There are 16 residues in the CDR3. CDR1 and CDR2 from the germline V gene are SGHTA and FQGNSA. Losses at the gene ends were 0 bases for V and 6 bases for J; bases not matched to a gene: 10. CDR3 sequence (DNA): TGTGCCAGCAGCTTAGCACCAACGACAGGGATCAAGACCCAGTACTTC. Translating it yields CASSLAPTTGIKTQYF.

This clonotype has a count of ten or more. The V call is TRBV7-2, the J call TRBJ1-2; D is ambiguous. CDR1 and CDR2 from the germline V gene are SGHTA and FQGNSA. V lost 5 bases and J 1 base, leaving 11 bases between the germline ends. The CDR3 consists of 14 residues. The CDR3 is CASSLGGINYGYTF. The CDR3 DNA follows: TGTGCCAGCAGCCTCGGAGGGATTAACTATGGCTACACCTTC. Full variable domain (outside the CDR3, taken from reference TRBV7-2 and TRBJ1-2): GAGVSQSPSNKVTEKGKDVELRCDPISGHTALYWYRQSLGQGLEFLIYFQGNSAPDKSGLPSDRFSAERTGGSVSTLTIQRTQQEDSAVYLCASSLGGINYGYTFGSGTRLTVV.

This clonotype was seen only a few times. The chain recombines TRBV18 with TRBJ2-5; D may be TRBD1 (5 bases). Germline CDR1 reads KGHSH; CDR2 reads LQKENI. V was clipped by 2 bases and J by 5 bases, with 15 bases between them. The CDR3 loop spans 15 amino acids. The CDR3 loop reads CASSPSEMGLETQYF. In DNA, the CDR3 is TGTGCCAGCTCACCAAGCGAGATGGGGCTTGAGACCCAGTACTTC.

This clonotype was observed a handful of times. This chain links TRBV7-2 with TRBJ1-1, with D unclear. The germline V and J ends were trimmed by 6 bases and 1 base, with 12 bases remaining between them. Looked up from germline, CDR1 is SGHTA and CDR2 is FQGNSA. The CDR3 contains 14 residues. The CDR3 DNA follows: TGTGCCAGCAGTTTGGGAGAGAGGAACACTGAAGCTTTCTTT. This codes for CASSLGERNTEAFF.

The rearrangement joins TRBV7-9 to TRBJ1-1; D might be TRBD1 (5 bases). Looked up from germline, CDR1 is SEHNR and CDR2 is FQNEAQ (reference sequence). The CDR3 length is 13 residues. Trimming shortened V by 6 bases and J by 1 base, and 9 bases separated the two germline ends. CDR3: CASRLGQNTEAFF. In DNA, the CDR3 is TGTGCCAGCAGACTGGGGCAGAACACTGAAGCTTTCTTT.

In its sample, this clonotype was seen many times. This chain connects TRBV7-2 to TRBJ1-1, with 10 bases lining up with TRBD1. Trimming at V came to 1 base and at J to 4 bases, leaving 3 bases not matched to a gene. Germline V lookup: CDR1 SGHTA, CDR2 FQGNSA. The CDR3 covers 15 residues. CDR3 nucleotides: TGTGCCAGCAGCTTAGGAGGACAGGGGGGCACTGAAGCTTTCTTT. Amino acids: CASSLGGQGGTEAFF.

This chain links TRBV10-1 with TRBJ1-1; TRBD1 might be the D (5 bases). The CDR3 length is 13 residues. From germline, CDR1 is WNHNN and CDR2 SYGVQD (reference sequence). Deletions cut 5 bases from V and 1 base from J, with 8 bases between. The CDR3 reads CASSNGQNTEAFF. The DNA for the CDR3 is TGCGCCAGCAGTAATGGACAGAACACTGAAGCTTTCTTT.

This clonotype was picked up one time. One junction end does not reproduce the germline sequence, and a read error may be involved. Here the CDR3 DNA reads TGTACCAGCAGCCCTGCGGGACTAGCGGGAGTGTATGAGCAGTTCTTC. It specifies CTSSPAGLAGVYEQFF. J is TRBJ2-1 and V is TRBV7-3; 14 nucleotides align to TRBD2. The CDR3 extends over 16 amino acids. Germline assignment: CDR1 SGHTA and CDR2 FQGTGA.

This clonotype appeared a few times. This chain links TRBV6-2 or TRBV6-3 with TRBJ2-2, with 10 bases identical to TRBD2. J lost 4 bases, V lost 4 bases, and 12 bases had no gene match. Germline V gene lookup returns CDR1 MNHEY and CDR2 SVGEGT. There are 18 residues in the CDR3. CDR3 DNA: TGTGCCAGCAGTTTCGGACCTCGGAGCGGGAGGGTCACCGGGGAGCTGTTTTTT. This encodes CASSFGPRSGRVTGELFF.

The chain links TRBV6-2 or TRBV6-3 to TRBJ1-4; D not certain. Germline V gene lookup returns CDR1 MNHEY and CDR2 SVGEGT. Trimming removed 10 bases from V and 8 bases from J, with 14 bases in between. The CDR3 covers 12 residues. The CDR3 DNA reads as TGTGCCAATGGCGGGGTCGAGGAAAAACTGTTTTTT. Translation: CANGGVEEKLFF.

J is TRBJ2-7 and V is TRBV6-5; 7 nucleotides align to TRBD2. Trimming cost V 10 bases and J 3 bases; bases outside gene matches: 12. The CDR3 sequence is 14 residues long. The germline V gene encodes CDR1 MNHEY and CDR2 SVGAGI. The CDR3 nucleotides read TGTGCCACTTCGAGGACTAGAGGACTCTACGAGCAGTACGTC. It specifies CATSRTRGLYEQYV.

The chain carries TRBV10-3 and TRBJ2-1; 8 nucleotides agree with TRBD2. The CDR3 loop spans 14 amino acids. Per germline, CDR1 ENHRY and CDR2 SYGVKD. Germline trimming cut 5 bases from V and 2 bases from J; bases unmatched to any gene: 2. In DNA, the CDR3 is TGTGCCATCAGTAATAGCGGGACCTACAATGAGCAGTTCTTC. It encodes CAISNSGTYNEQFF.

V and J are TRBV7-2 and TRBJ1-2; TRBD1 matches at 10 bases. The J segment lost 2 bases and the V segment lost 5 bases, leaving 5 bases of the junction unmatched. The length of the CDR3 is 15 residues. Germline CDR1 is SGHTA and CDR2 is FQGNSA. Written as DNA, the CDR3 is TGTGCCAGCAGCCCTGGGACAGGGGCAAACTATGGCTACACCTTC. This sequence encodes CASSPGTGANYGYTF.

This clonotype was counted at least ten times. The chain carries TRBV7-8 and TRBJ2-1, with 9 bases matching TRBD1. J lost 7 bases, V lost 5 bases, and 12 bases had no gene match. The CDR3 loop spans 16 amino acids. The germline V gene has CDR1 SGHVS and CDR2 FQNEAQ. CDR3 nucleotides: TGTGCCAGCAGCCTAGGACAGGGGTCTATAATGAATGAGCAGTTCTTC. Protein: CASSLGQGSIMNEQFF.

This chain joins TRBV12-3 or TRBV12-4 and TRBJ2-5, with D tentatively TRBD2 (6 bases). This CDR3 is 14 amino acids long. V lost 3 bases to trimming and J lost 5 bases, with 13 bases between them. This chain's CDR3 is CASSFGGREETQYF. Here the CDR3 DNA reads TGTGCCAGCAGTTTTGGGGGACGGGAGGAGACCCAGTACTTC.

J is TRBJ2-3 and V is TRBV4-3; D possibly uses TRBD1 or TRBD2 (5 bases each). This CDR3 contains 12 residues. Trimming removed 1 base at V and 7 bases at J, with 6 bases between. Germline V gene data show CDR1 as LGHNA and CDR2 as YSLEER. This chain's CDR3 is CASSQGGNTQYF. In DNA, the CDR3 is TGCGCCAGCAGCCAAGGGGGGAATACGCAGTATTTT.

The rearrangement uses TRBV29-1 and TRBJ2-3; D call uncertain. The CDR3 loop spans 11 amino acids. V lost 4 bases and J lost 6, with 8 bases in between. Germline V gives CDR1 SQVTM, CDR2 ANQGSEA. The CDR3 nucleotides read TGCAGCGTTGGATCGTCGGATACGCAGTATTTT. Translated: CSVGSSDTQYF.